Each of the 14 T cell receptor beta chains below was sequenced from the same sample in a study of blood T cell repertoires in COVID-19. Profiled with immunoSEQ multiplex PCR; TCRdb holds only in-frame clones, not every one. The sample consists of 95,000 to 110,000 clones, 87% of them appearing once. Specimen: peripheral blood. All receptors derive from a human donor in a cohort sampled during active COVID-19.

The V gene is TRBV19, the J gene TRBJ1-2; D is undetermined. The CDR3 covers 15 residues. From germline, CDR1 is LNHDA and CDR2 SQIVND (reference sequence). Trimming pared 2 bases from V and 0 bases from J, leaving 10 bases between. CDR3 amino acids: CASSITEIPNYGYTF. The CDR3 bases are TGTGCCAGTAGTATAACAGAAATACCTAACTATGGCTACACCTTC.

This clone was seen just once. The chain combines TRBV7-2 with TRBJ2-7; D perhaps matches TRBD2 (5 bases). Germline V gene data show CDR1 as SGHTA and CDR2 as FQGNSA. This CDR3 is 16 amino acids long. Trimming took off 2 bases at V and 3 bases at J, with 17 bases between the two ends. The CDR3 region is CASSLWSASSLYEQYF. The CDR3 coding sequence is TGTGCCAGCAGCTTATGGTCGGCTAGCTCCCTCTACGAGCAGTACTTC.

The chain joins TRBV19 to TRBJ2-7, with D maybe TRBD1 (6 bases). Germline CDR1 reads LNHDA; CDR2 reads SQIVND (reference sequence). CDR3 size: 15 residues. The V end was cut by 4 bases, the J end by 0 bases, with 13 bases between. CDR3: CASSSQGQSSYEQYF. In DNA, the CDR3 is TGTGCCAGTAGTAGCCAGGGGCAGAGCTCCTACGAGCAGTACTTC.

The chain links TRBV28 to TRBJ1-5; D call uncertain. Per germline, CDR1 MDHEN and CDR2 SYDVKM. V lost 6 bases and J 0 bases, leaving 24 bases between the germline ends. The CDR3 runs to 19 residues. CDR3 nucleotides: TGTGCCAGCAGCCATCCAGGTAAAACCTCGCTCGATAGCAATCAGCCCCAGCATTTT. This codes for CASSHPGKTSLDSNQPQHF.

CDR3 nucleotides: TGTGCCACGAATCGGGGGTCTCAAGAGACCCAGTACTTC. It codes for CATNRGSQETQYF. The chain has TRBV15 and TRBJ2-5, with a weak D call TRBD2 (6 bases). Germline lookup yields CDR1 LNHNV and CDR2 YYDKDF (reference sequence). The ends were cut back, 9 bases at V and 2 bases at J, with 13 bases in the middle. This CDR3 spans 13 amino acids. The full variable domain, rest sourced from reference TRBV15 and TRBJ2-5, is DAMVIQNPRYQVTQFGKPVTLSCSQTLNHNVMYWYQQKSSQAPKLLFHYYDKDFNNEADTPDNFQSRRPNTSFCFLDIRSPGLGDTAMYLCATNRGSQETQYFGPGTRLLVL.

The rearrangement uses TRBV2 and TRBJ1-3, with D unclear. The germline gives CDR1 SNHLY, CDR2 FYNNEI. Trimming removed 4 bases at V and 0 bases at J, with 10 bases between. The CDR3 runs to 15 residues. CDR3 residues: CASSAGGHSGNTIYF. The CDR3 bases are TGTGCCAGCAGTGCCGGAGGCCACTCTGGAAACACCATATATTTT.

The chain combines TRBV6-6 with TRBJ1-6; 7 bases map to TRBD1. The CDR3 covers 14 residues. J gave up 5 bases and V 6 bases, and 4 bases lay outside the gene matches. Germline values: CDR1 MNHNY, CDR2 SVGAGI (reference sequence). Written as DNA, the CDR3 is TGTGCCAGCAGCACCACAGGGGATAATTCACCCCTCCACTTT. Protein: CASSTTGDNSPLHF.

The J gene is TRBJ1-2, the V gene TRBV7-3; TRBD1 agrees at 9 bases. The CDR3 length is 15 residues. J was trimmed by 7 bases and V by 5 bases; bases with no gene match: 11. Germline V gene data show CDR1 as SGHTA and CDR2 as FQGTGA. CDR3 residues: CASSQSGTGNSGYTF. Written as DNA, the CDR3 is TGTGCCAGCAGCCAATCCGGGACAGGGAATAGTGGCTACACCTTC.

The chain joins TRBV5-1 to TRBJ2-2; D unclear. From germline, CDR1 is SGHRS and CDR2 YFSETQ. The CDR3 is 15 residues long. Trimming removed 5 bases from V and 1 base from J, with 12 bases in between. CDR3 nucleotide sequence: TGCGCCAGCAGACGAATCTATGGGAACACCGGGGAGCTGTTTTTT. Its translation: CASRRIYGNTGELFF.

The DNA for the CDR3 is TGTGCCAGCAGCTTCCAGGGAGGAGAGACCCAGTACTTC. It codes for CASSFQGGETQYF. The chain joins TRBV11-3 to TRBJ2-5, with a weak D call TRBD2 (6 bases). CDR1 and CDR2 from the germline V gene are SGHNT and YENEEA. CDR3 length: 13 residues. The ends were cut back, 3 bases at V and 4 bases at J, with 9 bases in the middle.

Comment on this clone: Relative to the germline gene, one junction end is altered; a read error may explain this. The chain combines TRBV5-1 with TRBJ2-3; possibly TRBD1 for D (7 bases). The length of the CDR3 is 15 residues. The germline CDR1 and CDR2 sequences are SGHRS and YFSETQ. The CDR3 loop reads CARSLGGRGADTQYF. Written as DNA, the CDR3 is TGCGCCCGCAGCTTGGGGGGCAGGGGGGCGGATACGCAGTATTTT.

This chain connects TRBV9 to TRBJ2-3; D gene ambiguous. The CDR3 length is 13 residues. The germline gives CDR1 SGDLS, CDR2 YYNGEE. V gave up 3 bases and J gave up 6 bases, with 11 bases separating them. The CDR3: CASSGQHRDTQYF. The DNA of the CDR3 is TGTGCCAGCAGCGGACAACACCGGGATACGCAGTATTTT.

The chain carries TRBV4-1 and TRBJ2-7, with no clear D. Germline values: CDR1 MGHRA, CDR2 YSYEKL. V was shortened by 1 base and J by 2 bases, with 6 bases between the two germline ends. The CDR3 consists of 13 residues. The CDR3 loop reads CASSQGDTYEQYF. The DNA of the CDR3 is TGCGCCAGCAGCCAAGGTGACACCTACGAGCAGTACTTC.

The chain is built from TRBV5-6 and TRBJ2-7; 8 bases map to TRBD1. The germline CDR1 and CDR2 sequences are SGHDT and YYEEEE. The length of the CDR3 is 13 residues. V gave up 4 bases and J gave up 7 bases; unmatched junction bases: 7. This CDR3 is CASSLRTGWEQYF. CDR3 DNA sequence: TGTGCCAGCAGCCTAAGGACAGGGTGGGAGCAGTACTTC.